The 25 T cell receptor beta chains reported below all come from one sample, sequenced in a study of vaccination and CD4 T cells after COVID-19. Noted treatment: roughly ten-day PBMC culture with coronavirus spike peptide pools or control peptides (ViraFEST assay). An Oncomine TCR Beta short-read assay was used to sequence the DNA from cultured CD4+ T cells. TCRdb independently ran MiXCR on the PCR reads; one entry per CDR3 protein. The sample has 7,100 or so distinct CDR3 sequences, 50% to 70% seen once. These TCRs are of unknown antigen specificity. Sequencing was carried out using CD4+ T cells from blood, cultured in vitro. The receptors shown here come from a human donor who had recovered from COVID-19.

Worth noting for this clonotype: A read error may produce the germline difference seen at one junction end. The V gene is TRBV7-6, the J gene TRBJ1-3, with D tentatively TRBD1 (5 bases). This CDR3 comprises 15 residues. The germline CDR1 and CDR2 sequences are SGHVS and FNYEAQ. The CDR3 nucleotides are TGTGCCAGCAGCTTAAGTGACGGGGCTGGGAACACCATATATTTT. Translation gives CASSLSDGAGNTIYF.

The J gene is TRBJ1-6, the V gene TRBV27; 8 bases agree with TRBD1. J lost 11 bases, V lost 3 bases, and 3 bases had no gene match. The CDR3 runs 13 residues. Germline lookup yields CDR1 MNHEY and CDR2 SMNVEV (reference sequence). DNA for the CDR3: TGTGCCAGCAGTTTCGGACAGGGCGCACCCCTCCACTTT. Its translation: CASSFGQGAPLHF.

J is TRBJ2-7 and V is TRBV7-2; D possibly matches TRBD1 or TRBD2 (5 bases each). Germline CDR1 reads SGHTA; CDR2 reads FQGNSA. With 5 bases removed from V and 3 bases from J, the gap between germline ends came to 17 bases. This CDR3 contains 15 residues. The chain's CDR3 is CASSRFRDQNYEQYF. For the CDR3, the DNA is TGTGCCAGCAGCAGGTTCCGGGACCAAAACTACGAGCAGTACTTC.

This chain uses TRBV20-1 with TRBJ1-2; 11 nucleotides agree with TRBD1. The V gene end was trimmed by 4 bases and the J gene end by 6 bases; junction bases not matched to a gene: 16. The CDR3 consists of 17 residues. Germline-derived CDR1 and CDR2 are DFQATT and SNEGSKA (reference sequence). CDR3 residues: CSAISRPDRGRLDGYTF. CDR3 bases: TGCAGTGCTATCTCGCGCCCGGACAGGGGGCGATTAGATGGCTACACCTTC.

This clonotype turned up a few times. V usage is TRBV12-3 or TRBV12-4 and J usage is TRBJ1-2; 10 bases match TRBD1. The CDR3 is 15 residues long. V was clipped by 5 bases and J by 5 bases; unmatched bases: 8. The DNA for the CDR3 is TGTGCCAGCAGTCTACGGACAGGGGGTGATTATGGCTACACCTTC. This translates into CASSLRTGGDYGYTF.

The chain couples TRBV6-5 to TRBJ2-7, with a tentative D call TRBD2 (5 bases). Germline V CDR1 and CDR2: MNHEY, SVGAGI. The CDR3 length is 14 residues. Deletions cut 4 bases from V and 0 bases from J, with 10 bases between. CDR3 residues: CASSSDWGSYEQYF. DNA of the CDR3: TGTGCCAGCAGTTCGGACTGGGGCTCCTACGAGCAGTACTTC.

The V gene is TRBV6-2 or TRBV6-3, the J gene TRBJ2-1, with D possibly being TRBD1 or TRBD2 (5 bases each). Germline assignment: CDR1 MNHEY and CDR2 SVGEGT. The CDR3 has 13 residues. V was clipped by 6 bases and J by 8 bases, with 14 bases between them. The CDR3 protein is CASSRPGTYEQFF. Written as DNA, the CDR3 is TGTGCCAGCAGCCGACCCGGGACGTATGAGCAGTTCTTC.

In its sample, this clonotype ranks as large. The chain is built from TRBV7-2 and TRBJ2-7; 8 bases are a match to TRBD2. Per germline, CDR1 SGHTA and CDR2 FQGNSA. The CDR3 is 16 amino acids. J gave up 0 bases and V 3 bases, and 7 bases lay outside the gene matches. CDR3 protein: CASSLASGSDSYEQYF. The CDR3 DNA sequence: TGTGCCAGCAGCTTGGCTAGCGGGTCCGACTCCTACGAGCAGTACTTC.

The chain combines TRBV4-2 with TRBJ1-1; D ambiguous. The V gene lost 1 base and the J gene lost 1 base, with 10 bases spanning the gap. Germline V gives CDR1 LGHNA, CDR2 YNFKEQ. This CDR3 has 15 amino acids. The CDR3 DNA reads TGTGCCAGCAGCCAAGGGTTAGGGTGGAACACTGAAGCTTTCTTT. Translated, it gives CASSQGLGWNTEAFF.

The V and J genes are TRBV7-6 and TRBJ2-3, with D perhaps being TRBD1 or TRBD2 (5 bases each). This CDR3 contains 14 residues. V gave up 3 bases and J gave up 4 bases, with 11 bases separating them. In germline, CDR1 is SGHVS, CDR2 FNYEAQ. The CDR3 DNA reads as TGTGCCAGCAGCTTGGGTGTGGGACCAGATACGCAGTATTTT. Encoded protein: CASSLGVGPDTQYF.

This clonotype was recorded a few times. The chain is built from TRBV10-3 and TRBJ1-1; D is unresolved. The CDR3 extends over 13 amino acids. The germline CDR1 and CDR2 sequences are ENHRY and SYGVKD. The V end was cut by 8 bases, the J end by 6 bases, with 16 bases between. The CDR3 DNA sequence: TGTGCCATCGGAGGGAGCGGGCGCGCTGAAGCTTTCTTT. Translating it yields CAIGGSGRAEAFF.

This clonotype was observed a few times. The chain is built from TRBV6-1 and TRBJ1-2; 9 bases agree with TRBD1. Germline values: CDR1 MNHNS, CDR2 SASEGT. The CDR3 length is 16 residues. After removal of 5 bases from V and 5 bases from J, the junction contained 12 bases not matched to a gene. Written as DNA, the CDR3 is TGTGCCAGCAGTCCGTCGACAGGGGGGGGAAGGTATGGCTACACCTTC. It is translated as CASSPSTGGGRYGYTF.

The chain is built from TRBV19 and TRBJ2-5; TRBD2 matches at 11 bases. This CDR3 is 17 amino acids long. Germline loops: CDR1 LNHDA, CDR2 SQIVND (reference sequence). With V trimmed by 8 bases and J by 5 bases, 16 bases remained unmatched. The CDR3 is CASGEITSGRRTETQYF. In DNA form, the CDR3 reads TGTGCCAGTGGAGAAATCACTAGCGGGAGAAGGACGGAGACCCAGTACTTC.

This clonotype came up a few times. This chain connects TRBV7-3 to TRBJ2-3; 12 bases map to TRBD2. The CDR3 runs 16 residues. Germline CDR1 SGHTA, CDR2 FQGTGA. Trimming removed 4 bases from V and 7 bases from J; junction bases left unmatched: 9. The CDR3 bases are TGTGCCAGCAGCTCGTGGACTAGCGGGATTACGAATACGCAGTATTTT. The encoded protein is CASSSWTSGITNTQYF.

The chain links TRBV24-1 to TRBJ2-2, with D tentatively TRBD1 (6 bases). The CDR3 has 15 amino acids. CDR1 and CDR2 (germline): KGHDR, SFDVKD. V lost 4 bases, J lost 4 bases, and 12 bases lay in between. Here the CDR3 reads CATSDPRGGTGELFF. CDR3 coding DNA: TGTGCCACCAGTGACCCCAGGGGTGGCACCGGGGAGCTGTTTTTT.

The chain is built from TRBV27 and TRBJ1-1, with D possibly matching TRBD1 (5 bases). The CDR3 extends over 16 amino acids. Germline CDR1 is MNHEY and CDR2 is SMNVEV (reference sequence). With 7 bases removed from V and 3 bases from J, the gap between germline ends came to 21 bases. The CDR3 DNA is TGTGCCAGCACCAGATTCGGGAACCAGGGACACACTGAAGCTTTCTTT. Translated: CASTRFGNQGHTEAFF.

The chain employs TRBV6-1 and TRBJ2-2, with D possibly matching TRBD1 (5 bases). Per germline, CDR1 MNHNS and CDR2 SASEGT. The CDR3 spans 16 residues. Trimming removed 7 bases at V and 0 bases at J, with 15 bases between. CDR3 nucleotides: TGTGCCAGCACAGGGAATAGGGTCACGAACACCGGGGAGCTGTTTTTT. Translated, it gives CASTGNRVTNTGELFF.

This clonotype occurred a few times. V and J are TRBV20-1 and TRBJ2-3; possibly TRBD2 for D (6 bases). The CDR3 is made up of 15 amino acids. The germline V and J ends were trimmed by 4 bases and 0 bases, with 14 bases remaining between them. Germline CDR1 is DFQATT and CDR2 is SNEGSKA (reference sequence). The CDR3 protein is CSATRKGGSTDTQYF. The CDR3 DNA sequence: TGCAGTGCTACTCGTAAGGGAGGTAGCACAGATACGCAGTATTTT.

This clonotype turned up a few times. J is TRBJ2-3 and V is TRBV6-5, with TRBD2 identical over 7 bases. Per germline, CDR1 MNHEY and CDR2 SVGAGI. The CDR3 totals 14 residues. Trimming cost V 2 bases and J 3 bases; bases outside gene matches: 2. Here the CDR3 reads CASSYREGTDTQYF. CDR3 in DNA: TGTGCCAGCAGTTACAGGGAGGGGACAGATACGCAGTATTTT.

On this clonotype itself: At one of its ends the junction is not consistent with the germline gene, which may arise from a read error. The chain joins TRBV28 to TRBJ2-7; D is possibly TRBD1 or TRBD2 (7 bases each). Looked up from germline, CDR1 is MDHEN and CDR2 is SYDVKM. There are 18 residues in the CDR3. CDR3 DNA: TGTGCCAGCAGTTCTATGGGAGGGGGCAGAAGGATCTCCGACGAGCAGTACTTC. As protein: CASSSMGGGRRISDEQYF. Variable domain in full (rest from reference TRBV28 and TRBJ2-7): DVKVTQSSRYLVKRTGEKVFLECVQDMDHENMFWYRQDPGLGLRLIYFSYDVKMKEKGDIPEGYSVSREKKERFSLILESASTNQTSMYLCASSSMGGGRRISDEQYFGPGTRLTVT.

This clonotype was detected once. The chain employs TRBV27 and TRBJ2-1; 9 nucleotides align to TRBD2. The CDR3 covers 18 residues. The germline V gene has CDR1 MNHEY and CDR2 SMNVEV (reference sequence). V dropped 7 bases and J dropped 9; count of bases not matched to a gene: 22. The CDR3 region has the DNA TGTGCCAGCACCTTCGGTCAGGGCAGGGGCGGGAGGGTGGGTGAGCAGTTCTTC. As protein: CASTFGQGRGGRVGEQFF.

This clonotype was recorded a few times. The chain is built from TRBV7-3 and TRBJ1-1; D unclear. The CDR3 sequence is 12 residues long. The V end lost 5 bases, the J end lost 7 bases, and 11 bases lay between the germline ends. Germline assignment: CDR1 SGHTA and CDR2 FQGTGA. The CDR3 reads CASSLDGLEAFF. The CDR3 coding sequence is TGTGCCAGCAGCCTGGACGGCCTTGAAGCTTTCTTT.

The V call is TRBV7-2, the J call TRBJ2-1; D is uncertain. The CDR3 totals 13 residues. The germline V gene encodes CDR1 SGHTA and CDR2 FQGNSA. Trimming took off 2 bases at V and 1 base at J, with 3 bases between the two ends. Here the CDR3 reads CASSLSSYNEQFF. Here the CDR3 DNA reads TGTGCCAGCAGCTTAAGTTCCTACAATGAGCAGTTCTTC.

This clonotype came up a few times. V and J are TRBV7-2 and TRBJ1-2; TRBD1 is a possible D gene (6 bases). This CDR3 is 13 amino acids long. Germline V lookup: CDR1 SGHTA, CDR2 FQGNSA. The ends were cut back, 3 bases at V and 8 bases at J, with 13 bases in the middle. CDR3 bases: TGTGCCAGCAGCTTCCAACAGGGAAGGGGCTACACCTTC. Translated: CASSFQQGRGYTF.

The chain joins TRBV6-1 to TRBJ1-1; the D is unclear. The V gene lost 2 bases and the J gene lost 0 bases, with 13 bases spanning the gap. Looked up from germline, CDR1 is MNHNS and CDR2 is SASEGT. The CDR3 covers 16 residues. The CDR3 coding sequence is TGTGCCAGCAGTGAAATAGGAGCAGTGATGAACACTGAAGCTTTCTTT. Protein sequence: CASSEIGAVMNTEAFF.